The 30 T cell receptor beta chains presented below share a single source sample, sequenced in a study of tumor and adjacent non-tumor tissue in lung cancer. This sample's RNA came from whole unsorted tissue. Three rounds of nested PCR, following a modified ARM-PCR protocol, produced the TCRbeta library. TCRdb recomputed calls from the multiplex PCR reads with MiXCR, one row per CDR3 protein. Of tens of thousands of distinct CDR3 sequences detected, 55% to 80% appear once; the ten largest clones hold approximately 9%. Sequenced input: lung tumor tissue. The receptors were gathered from a woman in her thirties or forties with non-small cell lung cancer.

Concerning this clonotype itself: A read error is likely, as this CDR3 ends without the conserved phenylalanine or tryptophan. The J gene is TRBJ2-5, the V gene TRBV11-2, with 9 nucleotides matching TRBD1. The CDR3 sequence is 15 residues long. V shed 5 bases and J 2 bases; nucleotides not matched to a gene: 6. Germline lookup yields CDR1 SGHAT and CDR2 FQNNGV. The CDR3 DNA is TGTGCCAGCAGCGTGGGACAGGGAAATCAAGAGACCCAGTACTTA. Protein product: CASSVGQGNQETQYL.

This clonotype was seen at least ten times. The chain joins TRBV4-1 to TRBJ2-1, with D perhaps matching TRBD1 or TRBD2 (7 bases each). The CDR3 length is 14 residues. CDR1 and CDR2 (germline): MGHRA, YSYEKL. Trimming stripped 3 bases from V and 8 bases from J, with 14 bases between. The CDR3 loop reads CASSQTGTIDEQFF. For the CDR3, the DNA is TGCGCCAGCAGCCAGACAGGGACTATTGATGAGCAGTTCTTC.

The chain has TRBV29-1 and TRBJ2-7, with a weak D call TRBD1 (5 bases). V dropped 6 bases and J dropped 5 bases, with 20 bases sitting between them. This CDR3 is built from 14 residues. Per the germline V gene, CDR1 is SQVTM and CDR2 is ANQGSEA. CDR3 sequence (DNA): TGCAGCGTCGCCTTACAGGATTGGGAAAACGAGCAGTACTTC. Translated, it gives CSVALQDWENEQYF.

The rearrangement joins TRBV11-2 to TRBJ1-3, with D uncertain. Germline V gene data show CDR1 as SGHAT and CDR2 as FQNNGV. The CDR3 is made up of 13 amino acids. V lost 5 bases to trimming and J lost 7 bases, with 12 bases between them. CDR3 DNA: TGTGCCAGCAGCGGAGCGCCCGGGAACACCATATATTTT. Its translation is CASSGAPGNTIYF.

Turning to this clonotype: The conserved phenylalanine or tryptophan is not found at the CDR3 terminus, so this likely reflects a read error. The chain links TRBV7-9 to TRBJ1-4; 7 bases match TRBD1. V lost 10 bases to trimming and J lost 8 bases; unmatched junction nucleotides: 13. The CDR3 is made up of 14 amino acids. Per germline, CDR1 SEHNR and CDR2 FQNEAQ (reference sequence). As DNA, the CDR3 is TGTGCCATCAGGCCCCAGGGGGTTTCCGAAAAACTGTTTTCT. This sequence encodes CAIRPQGVSEKLFS.

By share of the sample, this clonotype is medium-sized. The chain joins TRBV6-5 to TRBJ2-1; 11 bases line up with TRBD1. Germline V lookup: CDR1 MNHEY, CDR2 SVGAGI. The CDR3 covers 15 residues. The V gene end was trimmed by 4 bases and the J gene end by 9 bases; junction bases not matched to a gene: 8. CDR3 region: CASSSTGTGGGEQFF. The CDR3 DNA sequence: TGTGCCAGCAGTTCGACCGGGACAGGGGGAGGTGAGCAGTTCTTC.

Note on this clonotype: A junction boundary mismatches the germline segment, possibly from a read error. V gene TRBV29-1 combines with J gene TRBJ2-1, with D hard to call. This CDR3 is built from 14 residues. The germline CDR1 and CDR2 sequences are SQVTM and ANQGSEA. The CDR3 DNA reads as TGCAGCGTTGCTAGACCAGCAAACTCCAATGAGCAGTTATTC. It encodes CSVARPANSNEQLF.

This clonotype has a single count. Sequence at one end of the junction differs from germline and may be a read error. The chain links TRBV6-1 to TRBJ2-1; D unclear. Germline V gives CDR1 MNHNS, CDR2 SASEGT. CDR3 length equals 14 residues. The CDR3 bases are TGTGCCAGCCGACTCTCCAGCTCCTACAATGAGCATTTCTTC. It yields the protein CASRLSSSYNEHFF.

This clonotype has at least ten counts. The chain employs TRBV14 and TRBJ2-7; 11 positions agree with TRBD1. The CDR3 extends over 13 amino acids. CDR1 SGHDN and CDR2 FVKESK come from the germline V gene. V shed 8 bases, J shed 4 bases, and the junction held 4 bases outside the gene matches. The CDR3 loop is CASGTGGSYEQYF. The CDR3 coding sequence is TGTGCCAGCGGGACAGGGGGTTCGTACGAGCAGTACTTC.

Concerning this clonotype itself: A much larger clone differs from this one at a single base, so this may be a read error. The chain combines TRBV6-6 with TRBJ1-6; maybe TRBD1 (5 bases). V lost 6 bases and J 12 bases, leaving 18 bases between the germline ends. In germline, CDR1 is MNHNY, CDR2 SVGAGI (reference sequence). The length of the CDR3 is 14 residues. CDR3 region: CASSRDSGREPLHF. The CDR3 nucleotides read TGTGCCAGCAGCCGCGACAGTGGGCGTGAACCCCTCCACTTT.

V and J are TRBV10-2 and TRBJ2-5; D is perhaps TRBD1 (5 bases). The CDR3 totals 12 residues. Between the trimmed V and J ends, which lost 7 bases and 5 bases, there was a span of 11 bases. Germline lookup yields CDR1 WSHSY and CDR2 SAAADI. CDR3 sequence: CASKHSGETQYF. For the CDR3, the DNA is TGCGCCAGCAAACACTCAGGGGAGACCCAGTACTTC.

This clonotype was detected many times. It is likely a read error, because the conserved phenylalanine at the end of the CDR3 is missing. V gene TRBV6-1 combines with J gene TRBJ1-5; TRBD1 matches 8 bases. CDR1 and CDR2 from the germline V gene are MNHNS and SASEGT. The CDR3 sequence is 15 residues long. The ends lost 7 bases at V and 2 bases at J; junction bases unmatched: 7. The CDR3 region has the DNA TGTGCCAGCAACCTCGCGACAGGGGGCAATCAGCCCCAGCATTCT. Amino acid sequence: CASNLATGGNQPQHS.

On this clonotype itself: The CDR3 does not close with the conserved phenylalanine or tryptophan, likely indicating a read error. The chain links TRBV11-3 to TRBJ2-5; D is unclear. Germline values: CDR1 SGHNT, CDR2 YENEEA. Deletions cut 9 bases from V and 7 bases from J, with 9 bases between. The CDR3 spans 10 residues. CDR3 nucleotide sequence: TGTGCCAGGAGCAGGCGGACCCAGTACTAC. Residues: CARSRRTQYY.

This clonotype showed up just a few times. The junction differs from germline at one of its ends, possibly a read error. This chain connects TRBV28 to TRBJ1-4; possible D gene TRBD1, 6 bases. The CDR3 is 16 amino acids. Germline V gene lookup returns CDR1 MDHEN and CDR2 SYDVKM. CDR3: CASSFEQGPLNEKLFF. CDR3 nucleotides: TGTGCCAGTAGTTTCGAGCAGGGGCCCCTTAATGAAAAACTGTTTTTT.

As concerns this clonotype: Compared with germline, one end of the junction differs, possibly owing to a read error. This rearrangement joins TRBV6-5 to TRBJ2-3; a possible D gene is TRBD2 (6 bases). Germline-derived CDR1 and CDR2 are MNHEY and SVGAGI. This CDR3 is built from 16 residues. CDR3 sequence reads: CVSSYSPPGGTDTQYF. The CDR3 nucleotides read TGTGTCAGCAGTTACTCTCCCCCTGGGGGGACAGATACGCAGTATTTT.

On this clonotype itself: The CDR3 carries no conserved terminal phenylalanine or tryptophan, so it likely arises from a read error. The chain joins TRBV11-3 to TRBJ2-4; TRBD1 might be the D (7 bases). The CDR3 extends over 17 amino acids. CDR1 is SGHNT, CDR2 YENEEA, per germline. CDR3 DNA: TGTGCCAGTAGCGGAGGGGGCACCCGGTTGCCCAACAACATTCAGTACCTC. It specifies CASSGGGTRLPNNIQYL.

For this clonotype: An end of the junction differs from the germline gene, which may be a read error. This chain uses TRBV29-1 with TRBJ1-3; D not certain. The CDR3 is 12 amino acids. CDR1 is SQVTM and CDR2 is ANQGSEA in the germline V gene. The CDR3 DNA is TGCACCGTTGAGGCACTCACAAACACCATATACTTT. This codes for CTVEALTNTIYF.

About this clonotype itself: This could be a read error, since a much larger clone is one nucleotide away. This chain uses TRBV20-1 with TRBJ2-3; D not resolved. The CDR3 runs to 12 residues. Germline values: CDR1 DFQATT, CDR2 SNEGSKA (reference sequence). Written as DNA, the CDR3 is TGCAGTGCTGCGGATGGCACAGATGCGCAGTATTTT. Amino acids: CSAADGTDAQYF.

Concerning this clonotype: This CDR3 fails to terminate in the conserved phenylalanine or tryptophan, so it likely reflects a read error. V usage is TRBV24-1 and J usage is TRBJ2-3; D might be TRBD2 (6 bases). Per the germline V gene, CDR1 is KGHDR and CDR2 is SFDVKD. The V and J ends lost 3 bases and 6 bases respectively, with 15 bases between them. The CDR3 runs to 15 residues. In DNA form, the CDR3 reads TGTGCCACCAGTGATCGTCGGGGGTCTGTGGATACGCAGTATTTG. It specifies CATSDRRGSVDTQYL.

Concerning this clonotype itself: The CDR3 does not end in the conserved phenylalanine or tryptophan, so this is likely a read error. The chain employs TRBV6-1 and TRBJ2-3; possible D gene TRBD2, 5 bases. The germline CDR1 and CDR2 sequences are MNHNS and SASEGT. V was cut by 8 bases and J by 12 bases, with 24 bases left in between. This CDR3 is built from 14 residues. The CDR3 DNA reads as TGTGCCAGCCGCGGGTTACTGAATCCAGGAACACAGTATTCT. Translated: CASRGLLNPGTQYS.

This clonotype rates as medium-sized. The V call is TRBV29-1, the J call TRBJ2-7, with D maybe TRBD2 (6 bases). The CDR3 loop spans 16 amino acids. Germline V CDR1 and CDR2: SQVTM, ANQGSEA. V lost 0 bases to trimming and J lost 3 bases, with 18 bases between them. CDR3 residues: CSVEDRFTMGGYEQYF. In nucleotides, the CDR3 is TGCAGCGTTGAAGATCGGTTTACGATGGGGGGCTACGAGCAGTACTTC.

This clonotype was counted ten times or more. Since a much larger clone is just one base distant, this may be a read error. The chain employs TRBV11-3 and TRBJ2-7; D may be TRBD1 (5 bases). Germline assignment: CDR1 SGHNT and CDR2 YENEEA. The CDR3 totals 12 residues. In DNA form, the CDR3 reads TGTGCCAGCAGCTTATCAGGGTACGGGCAGTACTTC. Protein sequence: CASSLSGYGQYF. Full variable domain (missing parts from reference TRBV11-3 and TRBJ2-7): EAGVVQSPRYKIIEKKQPVAFWCNPISGHNTLYWYLQNLGQGPELLIRYENEEAVDDSQLPKDRFSAERLKGVDSTLKIQPAELGDSAVYLCASSLSGYGQYFGPGTRLTVT.

This clonotype came up many times. This chain uses TRBV6-5 with TRBJ2-3, with TRBD1 matching over 7 bases. Per germline, CDR1 MNHEY and CDR2 SVGAGI. The CDR3 totals 14 residues. V shed 6 bases and J 1 base; nucleotides not matched to a gene: 4. This CDR3 reads CASRRQGGTDTQYF. In DNA form, the CDR3 reads TGTGCCAGCAGGAGACAGGGAGGCACAGATACGCAGTATTTT.

The chain uses TRBV29-1 and TRBJ1-2; the D gene is possibly TRBD1 (5 bases). Germline assignment: CDR1 SQVTM and CDR2 ANQGSEA. The CDR3 is made up of 16 amino acids. Trimming stripped 5 bases from V and 8 bases from J, with 27 bases between. DNA for the CDR3: TGCAGCGTTCCTGGTGGCCGTACACAGGATAGGTACGGCTACACCTTC. Translated: CSVPGGRTQDRYGYTF.

Comments on this clonotype: At one of its ends the junction is not consistent with the germline gene, which may arise from a read error. The V and J genes are TRBV4-2 and TRBJ2-3; no reliable D call. This CDR3 has 15 amino acids. Germline CDR1 is LGHNA and CDR2 is YNFKEQ. CDR3 DNA: TGTGCCAGTAGCCCCCTAAGCATGGGTACAGATACGCAGTATTTT. It codes for CASSPLSMGTDTQYF.

This clonotype was counted a single time. A much larger clone is a single base away; this may be a read error. The V and J genes are TRBV5-1 and TRBJ2-3; either TRBD1 or TRBD2 may fit D (5 bases each). CDR3 length: 16 residues. The germline V gene has CDR1 SGHRS and CDR2 YFSETQ. Trimming removed 8 bases at V and 2 bases at J, with 21 bases between. CDR3 in DNA: TGCGCCAGGAATCTGGGGGACCAAAGATTCACAGATACGCAGTATTTT. Translating it yields CARNLGDQRFTDTQYF.

About this clonotype: The junction departs from germline at one end; a sequencing error may be responsible. The CDR3 sequence: CASSLGTGNYGHIF. CDR3 nucleotides: TGTGCCAGCAGCTTGGGGACGGGAAACTATGGCCACATCTTC. V and J are TRBV11-2 and TRBJ1-2; D is possibly TRBD1 (5 bases). CDR1 is SGHAT, CDR2 FQNNGV, per germline. The length of the CDR3 is 14 residues.

The chain carries TRBV13 and TRBJ2-3; TRBD2 matches 9 bases. The CDR3 is 15 amino acids. CDR1 and CDR2 (germline): PRHDT, FYEKMQ (reference sequence). Trimming at V came to 3 bases and at J to 14 bases, leaving 15 bases not matched to a gene. CDR3 sequence (DNA): TGTGCCAGCAGCTTTAGCAGCGGGAGGACAGATACGTGGTATTTT. Amino acids: CASSFSSGRTDTWYF.

A remark on this clonotype: The junction departs from germline at one end; a sequencing error may be responsible. This sequence joins TRBV29-1 and TRBJ2-1, with 14 bases matching TRBD2. The germline gives CDR1 SQVTM, CDR2 ANQGSEA. This CDR3 region has 16 residues. The CDR3 region is CSIEAVTSGRGGEQFF. The CDR3 coding sequence is TGCAGCATTGAAGCTGTGACTAGCGGGAGGGGGGGTGAGCAGTTCTTC.

V is TRBV6-2 or TRBV6-3 and J is TRBJ2-2; TRBD2 matches 7 bases. After removal of 6 bases from V and 2 bases from J, the junction contained 6 bases not matched to a gene. The CDR3 totals 15 residues. Germline V gives CDR1 MNHEY, CDR2 SVGEGT. CDR3 in amino acids: CASRPAGYNTGELFF. CDR3 in DNA: TGTGCCAGCAGACCAGCGGGATATAACACCGGGGAGCTGTTTTTT.